Sequencing of this T cell receptor beta chain was carried out in a study of beta chain features in type 1 diabetes (dated by TCRdb to 2016 to 2018). A note on the overall study: Mean age, gender distribution, total cell number and subset yield did not differ between patients and healthy donors. The study compared TCRB repertoires of sorted circulating CD4+ T cell subsets between recently diagnosed type 1 diabetes patients and matched healthy donors. Regulatory and stem cell-like memory subsets were obtained from only 8 patients and roughly 8 healthy donors, while naive and central memory subsets were obtained from all 30 or so donors. Across all samples, around 99 million sorted cells were examined, and cell number per subset correlated strongly with RNA yield. Results and caveats for the whole study, not just this receptor: Naive, central memory and regulatory TCRB repertoires appeared to be more similar among patients than among healthy donors. At VDJ recombination sites, patients with type 1 diabetes made fewer insertions and deleted more nucleotides, a pattern implying thymic rearrangement abnormalities. Type 1 diabetes patients showed a moderate but significant shortening of TCRB CDR3 length in all four CD4+ subsets. PCR might favor shorter templates, but patient and control samples were amplified and corrected together, so any skew would affect both groups equally. Because cDNA rather than genomic DNA was sequenced, highly expressing activated cells could have been over-represented, although no difference in activation and CD3 levels was found between groups. Only small numbers of individuals were included in the HLA sub-analyses, which left unresolved whether HLA type had any influence on TCRB rearrangement.

Each donor gave one peripheral blood draw, around 100 mL on average, collected into heparinised tubes. Naive, central memory, regulatory and stem cell-like memory CD4+ T cells were sorted on a BD FACSAria II using a panel including CD45RO, CCR7, CD25, CD127, CD95 and CD27. Every sorted population had a purity above 98%. PBMCs were separated immediately by Lymphoprep density gradient centrifugation and were stained directly, without being cultured. Samples were stained and sorted in pairs, with one healthy donor and one patient per experiment, so that batch effects were minimized. A few counts support this clone. The antigen it recognizes is unknown. Base-call qualities are not available, and no considerably larger clone is one nucleotide away. All of the isolated RNA was reverse transcribed with the High Capacity cDNA Reverse Transcription Kit, so expressed TCRB transcripts were sequenced. Deep immunoSEQ sequencing was applied to naive, central memory and regulatory T cell samples, giving an average of around 3.4 million total reads per sample. Sorted cells were lysed in RLT buffer and RNA was extracted with DNase-treated RNeasy Micro or Mini kits, depending on cell number. Each cell subset was processed on its own to prevent cross-contamination, while patient and healthy donor samples were processed together. Using the immunoSEQ multiplex PCR, TCRB sequences were amplified from cDNA into 87-bp fragments spanning the CDR3 region. Amplicons were sequenced on the Illumina HiSeq platform. The authors' pipeline ran thus. Synthetic template baselines were used to correct PCR bias computationally, reads within Hamming distance 2 were collapsed, and singletons that could not be merged were discarded. Reads were aligned against IMGT so that V, D and J genes, CDR3 length and insertions or deletions at six rearrangement sites could be assigned. Within each subset, clonotype counts were normalized to sorted cell number, and only after that were true diversity and Gini coefficients computed with the tcR R package. The overlap coefficient, calculated on TCRB nucleotide sequences, was used to quantify repertoire sharing. As a proxy for the pre-selection repertoire, out-of-frame TCRB sequences from naive cells were analyzed. Held by TCRdb, this immuneACCESS table contains in-frame sequences only and omits some clones. Under half of the omission traces to an unresolved V gene where checked; the cause of the rest is unknown. V and J calls and clone size are as listed in that table; D and trimming were resolved from the DNA. The sample contains about 370,000 clones, over 13% of them found a single time. The ten biggest clones cover approximately 0.02% of the sample.

CDR1 SEHNR and CDR2 FQNEAQ were looked up in the germline V gene (reference sequence). V and J lose 1 base and 4 bases, and a span of 10 bases separates them. From cysteine to phenylalanine, the CDR3 is 15 amino acids long. This entry keeps only the CDR3 DNA: 45 bases, framed from base 1. The sequencing input was naive CD4+ T cells from blood. In the paper's terms, the cell subset or site label means: true naive CD4+ T cells. The clonotype comes from a woman aged 18-29 years in good health. The chain is assembled from TRBV7-9 and TRBJ2-2, with a weak D call of TRBD2 (5 bases match). Here the CDR3 is given as CASSLVLDATGELFF. The nucleotides read TGTGCCAGCAGCTTAGTACTAGACGCCACCGGGGAGCTGTTTTTT. With the rest looked up from the reference TRBV7-9 and TRBJ2-2 genes rather than sequenced, the full variable domain is DTGVSQNPRHKITKRGQNVTFRCDPISEHNRLYWYRQTLGQGPEFLTYFQNEAQLEKSRLLSDRFSAERPKGSFSTLEIQRTEQGDSAMYLCASSLVLDATGELFFGEGSRLTVL.